This TCR beta chain was profiled in a study of T cell repertoires in cytomegalovirus infection. Findings and limits, study-wide: Predominance within the ex vivo response was attributable to HLA-C-restricted CMV-specific TCR beta clonotypes. Summed public TCR beta family frequency identified CMV carriers bearing the relevant HLA.

In the case of this clonotype: The antigen is unknown.

The CDR3 has 12 amino acids. Germline V CDR1 and CDR2: MGHRA, YSYEKL. With 3 bases removed from V and 6 bases from J, the gap between germline ends came to 9 bases. TCRdb ran MiXCR on the reads and lists one entry per CDR3 protein. Among some 680,000 distinct CDR3 sequences listed, roughly 35% were seen once. Sequenced input: PBMCs. This TCR was recovered from a human donor in good health (CMV status not recorded). Some clones in this sample may be carry-over from other donors' samples. J is TRBJ2-7 and V is TRBV4-1; no reliable D call. This chain's CDR3 is CASSHQTGEQYF. CDR3 bases: TGCGCCAGCAGCCATCAAACGGGCGAGCAGTACTTC.